The sequence of this T cell receptor beta chain was determined in a study of vaccination and CD4 T cells after COVID-19. Whole-study context: Blood was drawn a median around 74 days post second dose, range 14 to 241. Cellular stimulation was performed using overlapping spike peptides derived from SARS-CoV-2, HCoV-NL63, HCoV-OC43 and HCoV-229E.

An Oncomine TCR Beta short-read assay was used to sequence the DNA from cultured CD4+ T cells. Someone extracted genomic DNA from cultured CD4+ T cells. TCRdb re-analysed the PCR reads in MiXCR, keeping a single row per CDR3 protein. The profile shows about 9,000 distinct CDR3 sequences, about 60% of them singletons. There are 12 residues in the CDR3. V was pared by 6 bases and J by 5 bases, with 2 bases of the junction left unmatched. Germline CDR1 MGHRA, CDR2 YSYEKL. Comments on this clonotype: Its antigen is undetermined.

Treatment meaning: approximately 10-day PBMC culture with coronavirus spike peptide pools or control peptides (ViraFEST assay). The positive PCR dates, which preceded the US Alpha, Beta and Delta variants, fell between March and December 2020. The sequenced material came from CD4+ T cells from blood, cultured in vitro. This rearrangement joins TRBV4-1 to TRBJ1-2, with 8 bases that match TRBD1. The receptor was isolated from a human donor who had recovered from COVID-19. The CDR3 DNA is TGCGCCAGCAGGGACAGGGATTATGGCTACACCTTC. This sequence encodes CASRDRDYGYTF.